Here is one T cell receptor (beta chain) with its context. Seattle enrolled patients during active infection and tracked them longitudinally. The data stem from a study of blood T cell repertoires in COVID-19. CDR1 SGHAT and CDR2 FQNNGV come from the germline V gene. This CDR3 comprises 13 residues. V lost 1 base and J lost 9, with 10 bases in between. Per the authors' pipeline: Estimated nucleated cell counts came from reference gene primer amplification. Measured with immunoSEQ multiplex PCR; TCRdb has only the in-frame clones, and not every one. D and trimming were read from the DNA, whereas the V and J calls and clone size are those reported in that table. The profile shows about 220,000 clones, 86% of them singletons.

The chain uses TRBV11-2 and TRBJ2-1; D is perhaps TRBD2 (5 bases). The sequence came from a woman aged 50 to 60 with COVID-19, enrolled during active disease. The sample comprised peripheral blood. The CDR3 coding sequence is TGTGCCAGCAGCTTAGCGGGGTGGGGTGAGCAGTTCTTC. Translation gives CASSLAGWGEQFF.